This T cell receptor (beta chain) was observed in a study of low-dose radiotherapy and immunotherapy resistance in tumors. Time point noted: before trial treatment. This clonotype was observed at least ten times. V gave up 4 bases and J gave up 8 bases; unmatched junction bases: 9. The CDR3 totals 15 residues. Looked up from germline, CDR1 is DFQATT and CDR2 is SNEGSKA (reference sequence). With TRAV- and TRBV-specific primers, first-strand cDNA was made, covering the alpha and beta chains. Over approximately 20 PCR cycles, TCRs were amplified from a constant-region primer and V-primer adapter. TCRdb processed the reads anew with MiXCR; each CDR3 protein has one entry. This table has tens of thousands of distinct CDR3 sequences, roughly a sixth appearing once.

This specimen consisted of PBMCs, obtained before treatment. This chain connects TRBV20-1 to TRBJ2-2; 11 bases are shared with TRBD2. This clonotype originated in a male donor with prostate cancer. The CDR3 loop reads CSANRVAGGRGELFF. In DNA form, the CDR3 reads TGCAGTGCTAACCGTGTAGCGGGGGGGCGTGGGGAGCTGTTTTTT.